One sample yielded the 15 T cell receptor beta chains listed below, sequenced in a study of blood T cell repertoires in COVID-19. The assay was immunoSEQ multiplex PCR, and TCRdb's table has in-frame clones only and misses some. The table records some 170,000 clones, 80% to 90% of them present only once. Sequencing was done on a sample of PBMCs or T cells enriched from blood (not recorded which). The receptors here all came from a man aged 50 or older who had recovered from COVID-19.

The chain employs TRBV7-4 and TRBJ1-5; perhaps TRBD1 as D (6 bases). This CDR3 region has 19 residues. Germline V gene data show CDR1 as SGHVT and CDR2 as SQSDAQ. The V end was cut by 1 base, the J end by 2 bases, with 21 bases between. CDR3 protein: CASSLEGRVGAQGNQPQHF. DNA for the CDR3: TGTGCCAGCAGCTTAGAGGGCCGGGTGGGGGCGCAGGGCAATCAGCCCCAGCATTTT.

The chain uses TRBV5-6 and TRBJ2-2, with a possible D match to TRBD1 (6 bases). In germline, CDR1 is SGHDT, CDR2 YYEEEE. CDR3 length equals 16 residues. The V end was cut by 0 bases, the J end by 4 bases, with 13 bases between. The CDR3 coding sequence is TGTGCCAGCAGCTTGGCCAATCAGGGGTCCACCGGGGAGCTGTTTTTT. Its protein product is CASSLANQGSTGELFF.

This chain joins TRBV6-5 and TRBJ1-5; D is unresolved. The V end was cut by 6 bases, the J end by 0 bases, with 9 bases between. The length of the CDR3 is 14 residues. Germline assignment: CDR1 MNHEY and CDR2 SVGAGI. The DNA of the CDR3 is TGTGCCAGCAGGACGCGGAGTAGCAATCAGCCCCAGCATTTT. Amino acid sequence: CASRTRSSNQPQHF.

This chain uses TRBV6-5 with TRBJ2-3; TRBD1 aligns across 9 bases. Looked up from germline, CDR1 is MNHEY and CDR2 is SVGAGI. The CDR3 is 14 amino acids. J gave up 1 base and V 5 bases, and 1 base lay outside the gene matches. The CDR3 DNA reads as TGTGCCAGCAGTCGGGACAGGGGCACAGATACGCAGTATTTT. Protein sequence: CASSRDRGTDTQYF.

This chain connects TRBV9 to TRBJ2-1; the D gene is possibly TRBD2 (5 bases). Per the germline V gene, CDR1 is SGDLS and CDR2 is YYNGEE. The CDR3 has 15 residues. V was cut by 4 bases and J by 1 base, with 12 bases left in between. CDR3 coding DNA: TGTGCCAGCAGCAAAAACGAGGGATCCTACAATGAGCAGTTCTTC. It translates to CASSKNEGSYNEQFF.

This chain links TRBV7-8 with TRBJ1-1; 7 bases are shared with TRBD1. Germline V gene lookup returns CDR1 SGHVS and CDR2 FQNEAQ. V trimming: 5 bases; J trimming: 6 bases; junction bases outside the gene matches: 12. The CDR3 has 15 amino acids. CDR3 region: CASSPREQGPPEAFF. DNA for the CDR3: TGTGCCAGCAGCCCAAGGGAACAGGGGCCACCTGAAGCTTTCTTT.

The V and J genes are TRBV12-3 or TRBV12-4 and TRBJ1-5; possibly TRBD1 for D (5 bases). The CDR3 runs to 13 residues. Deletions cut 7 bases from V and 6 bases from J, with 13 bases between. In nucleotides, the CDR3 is TGTGCCAGCACGGGGGAGGCGTCTCAGCCCCAGCATTTT. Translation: CASTGEASQPQHF.

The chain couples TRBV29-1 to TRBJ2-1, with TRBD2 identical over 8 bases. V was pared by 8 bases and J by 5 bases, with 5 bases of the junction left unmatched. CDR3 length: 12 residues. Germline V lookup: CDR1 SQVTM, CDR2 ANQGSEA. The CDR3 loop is CSNSGENNEQFF. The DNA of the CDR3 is TGCAGCAATAGCGGGGAGAACAATGAGCAGTTCTTC.

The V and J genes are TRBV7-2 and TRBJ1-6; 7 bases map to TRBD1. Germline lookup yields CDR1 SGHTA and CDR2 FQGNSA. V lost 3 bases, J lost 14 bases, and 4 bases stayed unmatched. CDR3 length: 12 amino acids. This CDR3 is CASSLYRGTLHF. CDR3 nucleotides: TGTGCCAGCAGCTTGTACAGGGGTACCCTCCACTTT.

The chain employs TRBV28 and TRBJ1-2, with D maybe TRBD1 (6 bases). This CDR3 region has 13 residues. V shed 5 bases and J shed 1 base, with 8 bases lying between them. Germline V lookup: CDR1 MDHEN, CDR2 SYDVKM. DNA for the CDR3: TGTGCCAGCAGTCTGGACAGTAACTATGGCTACACCTTC. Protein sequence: CASSLDSNYGYTF.

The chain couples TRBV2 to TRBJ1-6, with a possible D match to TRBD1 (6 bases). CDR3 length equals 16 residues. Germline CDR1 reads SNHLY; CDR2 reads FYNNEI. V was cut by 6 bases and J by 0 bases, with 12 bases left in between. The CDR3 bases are TGTGCCAGCAGCGTAGGCAGGGGCTCCTATAATTCACCCCTCCACTTT. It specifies CASSVGRGSYNSPLHF.

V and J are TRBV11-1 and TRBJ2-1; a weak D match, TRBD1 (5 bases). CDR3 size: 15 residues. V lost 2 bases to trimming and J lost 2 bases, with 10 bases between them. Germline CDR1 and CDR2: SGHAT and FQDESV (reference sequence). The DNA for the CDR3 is TGTGCCAGCAGCTTACTTCAGGGTACCTACAATGAGCAGTTCTTC. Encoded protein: CASSLLQGTYNEQFF.

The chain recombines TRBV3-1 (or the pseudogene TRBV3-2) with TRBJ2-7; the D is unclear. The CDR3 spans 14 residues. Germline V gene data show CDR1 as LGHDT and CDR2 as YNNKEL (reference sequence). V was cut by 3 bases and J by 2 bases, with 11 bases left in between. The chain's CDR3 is CASSHSLGAYEQYF. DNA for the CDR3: TGTGCCAGCAGCCATTCGCTCGGTGCCTACGAGCAGTACTTC.

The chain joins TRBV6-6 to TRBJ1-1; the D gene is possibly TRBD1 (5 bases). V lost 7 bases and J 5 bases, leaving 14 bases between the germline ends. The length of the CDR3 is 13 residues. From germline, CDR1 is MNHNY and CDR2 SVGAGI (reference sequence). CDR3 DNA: TGTGCCAGCACCCTCACCGGGGGAACTGAAGCTTTCTTT. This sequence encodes CASTLTGGTEAFF.

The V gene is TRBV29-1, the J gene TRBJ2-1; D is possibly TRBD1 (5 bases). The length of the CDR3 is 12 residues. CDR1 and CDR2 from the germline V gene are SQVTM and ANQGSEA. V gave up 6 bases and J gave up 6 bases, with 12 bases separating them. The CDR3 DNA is TGCAGCGTCGACAGACACGCCAATGAGCAGTTCTTC. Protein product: CSVDRHANEQFF.